One sample yielded the 30 T cell receptor beta chains listed below, sequenced in a study of identifying expanded T cells in peripheral blood. Assay used: immunoSEQ multiplex PCR; TCRdb lists only in-frame clones, some missing. This table has 58,000 or so clones, about four fifths appearing once. Source material: blood. The receptors derive from a person aged 18 to 70 in good health.

In its sample, this clone was seen a few times. The chain uses TRBV7-8 and TRBJ1-5, with a tentative D call TRBD1 (5 bases). The CDR3 sequence is 15 residues long. Per the germline V gene, CDR1 is SGHVS and CDR2 is FQNEAQ. Trimming left V 1 base short and J 6 bases short, with 13 bases between. Written as DNA, the CDR3 is TGTGCCAGCAGCTTAGATGGGGCAGGGACTCAGCCCCAGCATTTT. Residues: CASSLDGAGTQPQHF. The complete variable domain, with remaining parts taken from reference TRBV7-8 and TRBJ1-5, reads GAGVSQSPRYKVAKRGQDVALRCDPISGHVSLFWYQQALGQGPEFLTYFQNEAQLDKSGLPSDRFFAERPEGSVSTLKIQRTQQEDSAVYLCASSLDGAGTQPQHFGDGTRLSIL.

The J gene is TRBJ2-7, the V gene TRBV5-6; D remains unclear. From germline, CDR1 is SGHDT and CDR2 YYEEEE. The CDR3 is 13 residues long. The V and J ends lost 1 base and 0 bases respectively, with 5 bases between them. The CDR3 DNA reads TGTGCCAGCAGCTTGTATGCCTCCTACGAGCAGTACGTC. It codes for CASSLYASYEQYV.

This clone was counted between two and nine times. The V and J genes are TRBV7-8 and TRBJ1-2; TRBD1 aligns across 8 bases. The CDR3 has 14 residues. Germline V gene sequence: CDR1 SGHVS, CDR2 FQNEAQ. V lost 5 bases and J lost 4; bases outside the gene matches: 6. The DNA of the CDR3 is TGTGCCAGCAGCGCCACCGGGACAGGCTATGGCTACACCTTC. This translates into CASSATGTGYGYTF. Full variable domain (remainder filled in from reference TRBV7-8 and TRBJ1-2): GAGVSQSPRYKVAKRGQDVALRCDPISGHVSLFWYQQALGQGPEFLTYFQNEAQLDKSGLPSDRFFAERPEGSVSTLKIQRTQQEDSAVYLCASSATGTGYGYTFGSGTRLTVV.

V usage is TRBV20-1 and J usage is TRBJ1-1; D remains unclear. V was clipped by 0 bases and J by 3 bases, with 2 bases between them. This CDR3 has 11 amino acids. Germline values: CDR1 DFQATT, CDR2 SNEGSKA (reference sequence). The CDR3 DNA reads TGCAGTGCTAGAGATTACACTGAAGCTTTCTTT. Its protein product is CSARDYTEAFF.

This chain uses TRBV4-2 with TRBJ2-6; TRBD2 is a possible D gene (6 bases). Germline V gene data show CDR1 as LGHNA and CDR2 as YNFKEQ. Trimming removed 0 bases at V and 0 bases at J, with 6 bases between. The CDR3 runs 16 residues. The CDR3 DNA is TGTGCCAGCAGCCAAGAGGGGGGCTCTGGGGCCAACGTCCTGACTTTC. This codes for CASSQEGGSGANVLTF.

The chain couples TRBV4-3 to TRBJ2-1; D remains ambiguous. The CDR3 loop spans 12 amino acids. Germline V gives CDR1 LGHNA, CDR2 YSLEER. The V and J ends lost 2 bases and 10 bases respectively, with 9 bases between them. The CDR3 DNA reads as TGCGCCAGCAGCCAAAATTCGTGGGAGCAGTTCTTC. This codes for CASSQNSWEQFF.

This sequence joins TRBV6-4 and TRBJ2-7; 8 bases agree with TRBD2. CDR3 length equals 15 residues. Germline assignment: CDR1 MRHNA and CDR2 SNTAGT. J was trimmed by 11 bases and V by 7 bases; bases with no gene match: 19. CDR3 sequence: CASTERGRGAIREYV. The CDR3 DNA sequence: TGTGCCAGCACCGAAAGAGGGCGGGGGGCCATTCGAGAGTACGTC.

V usage is TRBV5-1 and J usage is TRBJ1-1; a weak D match, TRBD1 (5 bases). CDR1 is SGHRS and CDR2 is YFSETQ in the germline V gene. The CDR3 is 14 amino acids. Trimming cost V 5 bases and J 4 bases, with 15 bases left between them. The CDR3 DNA reads TGCGCCAGCAGTTCCGACAGTGGGAGCACTGAAGCTTTCTTT. Translation: CASSSDSGSTEAFF.

The chain recombines TRBV6-4 with TRBJ2-1; D unclear. Germline V CDR1 and CDR2: MRHNA, SNTAGT. The CDR3 is 15 residues long. The V and J ends lost 4 bases and 0 bases respectively, with 10 bases between them. CDR3 sequence reads: CASSVSSNSYNEQFF. The DNA of the CDR3 is TGTGCCAGCAGTGTTTCGTCAAACTCCTACAATGAGCAGTTCTTC.

This clone occurred a few times. The V call is TRBV11-2, the J call TRBJ2-1, with TRBD1 as a possible D gene (6 bases). Germline V gives CDR1 SGHAT, CDR2 FQNNGV. The CDR3 runs to 15 residues. V lost 1 base to trimming and J lost 10 bases, with 17 bases between them. CDR3 nucleotide sequence: TGTGCCAGCAGCTTAGCCCAGGGGACCCAATGGGAGCAGTTCTTC. Translation gives CASSLAQGTQWEQFF.

The chain's CDR3 is CASSLERGGPPDTQYF. The CDR3 DNA reads TGTGCCAGCAGCTTAGAACGAGGCGGGCCCCCAGATACGCAGTATTTT. This chain uses TRBV11-3 with TRBJ2-3; D might be TRBD2 (5 bases). Per germline, CDR1 SGHNT and CDR2 YENEEA. The CDR3 sequence is 16 residues long. V was trimmed by 0 bases and J by 4 bases, leaving 14 bases between them.

The genes are TRBV4-1 and TRBJ2-7, with 8 positions matching TRBD1. With V trimmed by 0 bases and J by 5 bases, 9 bases remained unmatched. CDR3 size: 16 residues. CDR1 and CDR2 from the germline V gene are MGHRA and YSYEKL. CDR3 sequence reads: CASSQDPTGAQDEQYV. The CDR3 coding sequence is TGCGCCAGCAGCCAAGATCCGACAGGGGCGCAGGACGAGCAGTACGTC.

The rearrangement links TRBV5-5 to TRBJ2-3; perhaps D is TRBD1 or TRBD2 (5 bases each). The CDR3 runs to 14 residues. Germline CDR1 reads SGHKS; CDR2 reads YYEKEE (reference sequence). Trimming took 0 bases from V and 5 from J, leaving 10 bases between them. The CDR3, as DNA: TGTGCCAGCAGCTTGGGAGGGGCAGGAGATACGCAGTATTTT. This translates into CASSLGGAGDTQYF.

V is TRBV27 and J is TRBJ2-7, with 16 bases aligning to TRBD2. The CDR3 length is 13 residues. CDR1 is MNHEY, CDR2 SMNVEV, per germline (reference sequence). Germline trimming cut 8 bases from V and 7 bases from J; bases unmatched to any gene: 2. In DNA form, the CDR3 reads TGTGCCAGCGTGGGACTAGCGGGAGGGGAGCAGTACTTC. Amino acids: CASVGLAGGEQYF.

This chain uses TRBV30 with TRBJ1-2; unclear D gene. Germline V gene lookup returns CDR1 GTSNPN and CDR2 SVGIG (reference sequence). Trimming took off 1 base at V and 2 bases at J, with 8 bases between the two ends. The CDR3 contains 13 residues. The chain's CDR3 is CAWSEQFNYGYTF. In DNA, the CDR3 is TGTGCCTGGAGTGAGCAATTCAACTATGGCTACACCTTC. Using reference TRBV30 and TRBJ1-2 for the parts outside the CDR3, the full variable domain is SQTIHQWPATLVQPVGSPLSLECTVEGTSNPNLYWYRQAAGRGLQLLFYSVGIGQISSEVPQNLSASRPQDRQFILSSKKLLLSDSGFYLCAWSEQFNYGYTFGSGTRLTVV.

The sample holds a few counts of this clone. V and J are TRBV7-2 and TRBJ2-5, with D perhaps TRBD1 or TRBD2 (5 bases each). Trimming cost V 2 bases and J 5 bases, with 9 bases left between them. Germline lookup yields CDR1 SGHTA and CDR2 FQGNSA. CDR3 length: 13 residues. The CDR3 DNA is TGTGCCAGCAGCTTATCCCGGGGCGAGACCCAGTACTTC. Its protein product is CASSLSRGETQYF.

This clone was observed a few times. This rearrangement joins TRBV19 to TRBJ2-7; the D is unclear. Germline CDR1 is LNHDA and CDR2 is SQIVND (reference sequence). The CDR3 consists of 10 residues. V lost 9 bases, J lost 3 bases, and 6 bases lay in between. The CDR3 spells CARPGYEQYV. The CDR3, as DNA: TGTGCCAGGCCGGGCTACGAGCAGTACGTC.

CDR3 residues: CASSLQSGNYNEQFF. CDR3 nucleotides: TGCGCCAGCAGCTTGCAGTCAGGGAACTACAATGAGCAGTTCTTC. The chain employs TRBV5-1 and TRBJ2-1; D might be TRBD1 (5 bases). The CDR3 sequence is 15 residues long. V shed 1 base and J shed 3 bases, with 11 bases lying between them. Germline CDR1 and CDR2: SGHRS and YFSETQ.

The V gene is TRBV4-2, the J gene TRBJ2-5; 7 bases are shared with TRBD2. Trimming took 8 bases from V and 2 from J; bases not matched to a gene: 8. Looked up from germline, CDR1 is LGHNA and CDR2 is YNFKEQ. This CDR3 spans 14 amino acids. The CDR3 is CASRQGLQQETQYF. DNA of the CDR3: TGTGCCAGCCGGCAGGGACTACAGCAAGAGACCCAGTACTTC.

The chain links TRBV4-3 to TRBJ2-3; possible D gene TRBD1, 6 bases. Trimming stripped 4 bases from V and 11 bases from J, with 16 bases between. Germline assignment: CDR1 LGHNA and CDR2 YSLEER. The CDR3 runs 13 residues. The CDR3 bases are TGCGCCAGCAGCCCCCAAAGAGGGACACTGCAGTATTTT. Amino acid sequence: CASSPQRGTLQYF.

The J gene is TRBJ1-1, the V gene TRBV19, with D perhaps matching TRBD1 (6 bases). The V gene lost 2 bases and the J gene lost 3 bases, with 7 bases spanning the gap. This CDR3 comprises 13 residues. In germline, CDR1 is LNHDA, CDR2 SQIVND (reference sequence). The CDR3, as DNA: TGTGCCAGTAGTATACAGGGGTACACTGAAGCTTTCTTT. Its translation is CASSIQGYTEAFF.

This chain uses TRBV5-4 with TRBJ1-6, with D possibly being TRBD1 (5 bases). This CDR3 contains 15 residues. V dropped 0 bases and J dropped 8 bases, with 12 bases sitting between them. From germline, CDR1 is SGHNT and CDR2 YYREEE (reference sequence). CDR3 in amino acids: CASSLDGRAYSPLHF. The CDR3 DNA reads as TGTGCCAGCAGCTTGGACGGCAGGGCATATTCACCCCTCCACTTT.

V usage is TRBV7-2 and J usage is TRBJ1-1; D uncertain. Germline CDR1 is SGHTA and CDR2 is FQGNSA. V lost 1 base to trimming and J lost 3 bases, with 6 bases between them. The CDR3 is 13 amino acids. The CDR3 spells CASSLVGYTEAFF. In DNA, the CDR3 is TGTGCCAGCAGCTTAGTTGGGTACACTGAAGCTTTCTTT.

This clone occurred a few times. CDR3 amino acids: CASMRQGGSDTQYF. The CDR3 region has the DNA TGTGCCAGTATGAGGCAGGGGGGGTCAGATACGCAGTATTTT. V usage is TRBV19 and J usage is TRBJ2-3, with D perhaps given as TRBD1 or TRBD2 (7 bases each). This CDR3 has 14 residues. The germline gives CDR1 LNHDA, CDR2 SQIVND (reference sequence). Trimming stripped 7 bases from V and 4 bases from J, with 15 bases between.

This chain connects TRBV5-1 to TRBJ1-1; 7 positions match TRBD1. CDR1 and CDR2 (germline): SGHRS, YFSETQ. This CDR3 is 15 amino acids long. V dropped 5 bases and J dropped 4; count of bases not matched to a gene: 11. The CDR3 DNA follows: TGCGCCAGCAGTCCCCAGCGACAGGGTAGCACTGAAGCTTTCTTT. This codes for CASSPQRQGSTEAFF.

This clone occurred a few times. This chain uses TRBV30 with TRBJ2-5; D is undetermined. The CDR3 sequence is 12 residues long. Germline CDR1 and CDR2: GTSNPN and SVGIG (reference sequence). The V end was cut by 2 bases, the J end by 5 bases, with 9 bases between. The chain's CDR3 is CAWSKGRETQYF. As DNA, the CDR3 is TGTGCCTGGAGTAAGGGCCGGGAGACCCAGTACTTC.

The chain links TRBV6-1 to TRBJ2-7; 10 nucleotides align to TRBD1. The CDR3 has 14 residues. Losses at the gene ends were 7 bases for V and 6 bases for J; bases not matched to a gene: 9. CDR1 MNHNS and CDR2 SASEGT come from the germline V gene. The CDR3 loop is CASIPPGQGSEQYF. As DNA, the CDR3 is TGTGCCAGCATTCCCCCGGGACAGGGGAGCGAGCAGTACTTC.

The CDR3 protein is CASDNQGGGYTF. The CDR3 region has the DNA TGTGCCAGCGACAATCAGGGTGGTGGCTACACCTTC. The rearrangement joins TRBV9 to TRBJ1-2; the D gene is possibly TRBD1 (5 bases). Per the germline V gene, CDR1 is SGDLS and CDR2 is YYNGEE. Trimming took 7 bases from V and 7 from J, leaving 14 bases between them. This CDR3 has 12 amino acids.

The gene calls are TRBV7-2 and TRBJ1-1, with D perhaps TRBD1 (6 bases). CDR1 is SGHTA, CDR2 FQGNSA, per germline. V lost 2 bases to trimming and J lost 1 base, with 8 bases between them. The CDR3 is 14 amino acids. CDR3 in DNA: TGTGCCAGCAGCTTAAAGGGACAGAACACTGAAGCTTTCTTT. It translates to CASSLKGQNTEAFF.

The chain uses TRBV6-5 and TRBJ1-5; 8 nucleotides line up with TRBD1. V gave up 6 bases and J gave up 0 bases; unmatched junction bases: 4. CDR3 length: 15 amino acids. Germline V gene sequence: CDR1 MNHEY, CDR2 SVGAGI. The CDR3 loop reads CASSQTGDSNQPQHF. CDR3 nucleotide sequence: TGTGCCAGCAGCCAGACAGGGGATAGCAATCAGCCCCAGCATTTT.